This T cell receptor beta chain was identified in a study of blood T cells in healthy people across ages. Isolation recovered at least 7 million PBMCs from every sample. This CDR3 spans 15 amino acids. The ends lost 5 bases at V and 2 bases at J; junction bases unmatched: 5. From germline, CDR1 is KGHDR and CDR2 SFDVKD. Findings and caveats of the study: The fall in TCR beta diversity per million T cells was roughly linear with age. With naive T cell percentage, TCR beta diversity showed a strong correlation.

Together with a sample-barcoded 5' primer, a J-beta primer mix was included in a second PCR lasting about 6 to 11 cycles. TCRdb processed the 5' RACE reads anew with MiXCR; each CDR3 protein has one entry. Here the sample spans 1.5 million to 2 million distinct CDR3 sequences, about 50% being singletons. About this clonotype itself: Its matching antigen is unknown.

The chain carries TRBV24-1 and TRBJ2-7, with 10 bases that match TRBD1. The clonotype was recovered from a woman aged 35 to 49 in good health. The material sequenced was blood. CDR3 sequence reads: CATSAPGQGPYEQYF. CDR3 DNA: TGTGCCACCAGTGCCCCGGGACAGGGGCCCTACGAGCAGTACTTC.